A single sample is the source of the 31 T cell receptor beta chains below, sequenced in a study of T cell repertoires and HLA-DP antigens (dated by TCRdb to between 2017 and 2018). These receptors' antigens are unknown. Libraries were prepared through the immunoSEQ multiplex PCR assay. TCRdb limited this immuneACCESS table to in-frame rearrangements with V and J called. A share of clones is missing; checked studies link under half to unresolved V genes, and the rest is unexplained. Within this sample are about 89,000 clones, with approximately 89% of them counted one time only. In total, the top ten clones hold about 1.7% of the sample. The sample comprised CD4+ T cells from PBMCs. The receptors were sampled from a man aged 50 to 59 in good health and CMV-seronegative.

This rearrangement joins TRBV6-5 to TRBJ2-7; the D gene is possibly TRBD2 (5 bases). CDR1 and CDR2 (germline): MNHEY, SVGAGI. The CDR3 has 13 residues. Trimming removed 4 bases at V and 5 bases at J, with 12 bases between. This chain's CDR3 is CASSSGVTNEQYF. CDR3 coding DNA: TGTGCCAGCAGTTCCGGGGTAACCAACGAGCAGTACTTC.

The CDR3 DNA is TGTGCCAGCAGCGAAAAGAGCGGGAGTCGCGGGAGCTCCTACAATGAGCAGTTCTTC. Its protein product is CASSEKSGSRGSSYNEQFF. The gene calls are TRBV7-6 and TRBJ2-1; 8 nucleotides match TRBD2. The CDR3 spans 19 residues. CDR1 and CDR2 (germline): SGHVS, FNYEAQ. V shed 5 bases and J 0 bases; nucleotides not matched to a gene: 15.

The CDR3 reads CASSPRTSGEGNEQFF. DNA of the CDR3: TGTGCCAGCAGCCCCAGGACTAGCGGGGAGGGCAATGAGCAGTTCTTC. This rearrangement joins TRBV6-6 to TRBJ2-1; 12 nucleotides line up with TRBD2. V dropped 6 bases and J dropped 6; count of bases not matched to a gene: 9. From germline, CDR1 is MNHNY and CDR2 SVGAGI (reference sequence). CDR3 length: 16 residues.

The rearrangement uses TRBV2 and TRBJ1-2; 8 bases agree with TRBD1. J gave up 7 bases and V 1 base, and 8 bases lay outside the gene matches. Germline CDR1 is SNHLY and CDR2 is FYNNEI. The CDR3 has 15 residues. The DNA of the CDR3 is TGTGCCAGCAGTGAAGGGCAGGGGGCAGGCGGTGGCTACACCTTC. Protein sequence: CASSEGQGAGGGYTF.

This rearrangement joins TRBV11-2 to TRBJ1-1; 9 nucleotides agree with TRBD1. The germline V gene encodes CDR1 SGHAT and CDR2 FQNNGV. Trimming at V came to 5 bases and at J to 7 bases, leaving 14 bases not matched to a gene. The CDR3 has 16 amino acids. The CDR3 sequence is CASSPNRDRVRYEAFF. CDR3 in DNA: TGTGCCAGCAGCCCGAACCGGGACAGGGTACGTTATGAAGCTTTCTTT.

Only one count was recorded for this clone. The rearrangement uses TRBV7-2 and TRBJ2-2; D remains ambiguous. This CDR3 is 10 amino acids long. Trimming took off 8 bases at V and 7 bases at J, with 5 bases between the two ends. In germline, CDR1 is SGHTA, CDR2 FQGNSA. The CDR3 here is CASGIGELFF. DNA for the CDR3: TGTGCCAGCGGGATCGGGGAGCTGTTTTTT.

The J gene is TRBJ2-2, the V gene TRBV11-3; no clear D gene. Germline lookup yields CDR1 SGHNT and CDR2 YENEEA. The CDR3 loop spans 14 amino acids. V shed 3 bases and J shed 2 bases, with 7 bases lying between them. The CDR3: CASSFGHNTGELFF. In DNA, the CDR3 is TGTGCCAGCAGCTTCGGTCATAACACCGGGGAGCTGTTTTTT.

The rearrangement uses TRBV7-2 and TRBJ2-1; 12 bases agree with TRBD2. Germline V gene lookup returns CDR1 SGHTA and CDR2 FQGNSA. J was trimmed by 9 bases and V by 2 bases; bases with no gene match: 14. The CDR3 spans 18 residues. The CDR3 sequence: CASSLQGDRLAGASEQFF. CDR3 coding DNA: TGTGCCAGCAGCTTACAAGGGGATAGACTAGCGGGAGCGAGTGAGCAGTTCTTC.

V and J are TRBV5-4 and TRBJ1-6, with 10 bases lining up with TRBD1. The CDR3 is made up of 18 amino acids. The germline CDR1 and CDR2 sequences are SGHNT and YYREEE (reference sequence). V trimming: 4 bases; J trimming: 0 bases; junction bases outside the gene matches: 7. The CDR3: CASSPGTGASSYNSPLHF. The CDR3 DNA is TGTGCCAGCAGCCCAGGGACAGGGGCTAGCTCCTATAATTCACCCCTCCACTTT.

The rearrangement links TRBV11-3 to TRBJ2-1; D not resolved. This CDR3 comprises 12 residues. The germline V gene encodes CDR1 SGHNT and CDR2 YENEEA. With 5 bases removed from V and 9 bases from J, the gap between germline ends came to 11 bases. CDR3 bases: TGTGCCAGCAGCCATCGTGCCGGTGAGCAGTTCTTC. This encodes CASSHRAGEQFF.

The genes are TRBV28 and TRBJ2-5, with a weak D call TRBD2 (5 bases). CDR3 length equals 13 residues. The germline CDR1 and CDR2 sequences are MDHEN and SYDVKM. The V gene lost 6 bases and the J gene lost 4 bases, with 12 bases spanning the gap. CDR3 protein: CASSTRGLETQYF. CDR3 nucleotide sequence: TGTGCCAGCAGCACTCGAGGGCTAGAGACCCAGTACTTC.

V is TRBV15 and J is TRBJ2-3, with 9 bases aligning to TRBD1. V lost 3 bases, J lost 5 bases, and 6 bases stayed unmatched. The CDR3 is 15 amino acids. CDR1 is LNHNV and CDR2 is YYDKDF in the germline V gene (reference sequence). CDR3 loop: CATSRGDRGVDTQYF. The CDR3, as DNA: TGTGCCACCAGCAGGGGCGACAGGGGGGTAGATACGCAGTATTTT.

The V gene is TRBV19, the J gene TRBJ2-1; 15 bases map to TRBD2. With V trimmed by 9 bases and J by 13 bases, 13 bases remained unmatched. The CDR3 covers 15 residues. From germline, CDR1 is LNHDA and CDR2 SQIVND (reference sequence). The CDR3 reads CASNPRTSGRASQFF. The CDR3 DNA reads TGTGCCAGCAACCCACGGACTAGCGGGAGGGCCTCCCAGTTCTTC.

The chain recombines TRBV7-2 with TRBJ2-7; 10 bases line up with TRBD2. In germline, CDR1 is SGHTA, CDR2 FQGNSA. The CDR3 extends over 15 amino acids. Germline trimming cut 5 bases from V and 5 bases from J; bases unmatched to any gene: 9. In nucleotides, the CDR3 is TGTGCCAGCAGCCCATCCCCTAGCGGGAGAGACGAGCAGTACTTC. Translation: CASSPSPSGRDEQYF.

On this clone itself: One junction end disagrees with the germline gene, perhaps due to a read error. The chain recombines TRBV30 with TRBJ1-5; the D is unclear. The CDR3 loop spans 14 amino acids. Germline lookup yields CDR1 GTSNPN and CDR2 SVGIG (reference sequence). CDR3 in DNA: TGTGCCTGGAGTGGGTACACTAGCGATCAGCCCCAGCATTTT. Amino acid sequence: CAWSGYTSDQPQHF.

This chain uses TRBV5-1 with TRBJ1-6, with 11 bases aligning to TRBD1. The CDR3 spans 16 residues. Germline assignment: CDR1 SGHRS and CDR2 YFSETQ. After removal of 4 bases from V and 9 bases from J, the junction contained 9 bases not matched to a gene. The CDR3 DNA sequence: TGCGCCAGCAGCACAAATCCCGGGACAGGGGGTTCACCCCTCCACTTT. Translating it yields CASSTNPGTGGSPLHF.

The chain couples TRBV20-1 to TRBJ1-2; D is ambiguous. V was trimmed by 0 bases and J by 9 bases, leaving 8 bases between them. Germline lookup yields CDR1 DFQATT and CDR2 SNEGSKA (reference sequence). The length of the CDR3 is 11 residues. Here the CDR3 reads CSARDRRRYTF. DNA for the CDR3: TGCAGTGCTAGAGATAGGCGGCGCTACACCTTC.

The chain has TRBV28 and TRBJ2-7; possibly TRBD1 for D (5 bases). Germline V gene lookup returns CDR1 MDHEN and CDR2 SYDVKM. V was cut by 5 bases and J by 0 bases, with 11 bases left in between. The CDR3 is 14 residues long. Written as DNA, the CDR3 is TGTGCCAGCAGTCCAAGACAGATCTCCTACGAGCAGTACTTC. Translation gives CASSPRQISYEQYF.

This chain connects TRBV7-2 to TRBJ1-5; tentative D call: TRBD1 (5 bases). Trimming left V 3 bases short and J 4 bases short, with 13 bases between. Germline V gene sequence: CDR1 SGHTA, CDR2 FQGNSA. There are 15 residues in the CDR3. CDR3 bases: TGTGCCAGCAGCTTCGGCCCAGGGAAGAATCAGCCCCAGCATTTT. It specifies CASSFGPGKNQPQHF. The full variable domain, with the rest looked up from reference TRBV7-2 and TRBJ1-5, is GAGVSQSPSNKVTEKGKDVELRCDPISGHTALYWYRQSLGQGLEFLIYFQGNSAPDKSGLPSDRFSAERTGGSVSTLTIQRTQQEDSAVYLCASSFGPGKNQPQHFGDGTRLSIL.

This clone has just one count. This chain links TRBV4-1 with TRBJ1-4; 7 bases align to TRBD1. This CDR3 comprises 15 residues. Germline V gene lookup returns CDR1 MGHRA and CDR2 YSYEKL. The trim removed 1 base at V and 7 bases at J, leaving 6 bases unmatched. CDR3 protein: CASSQADRDSEKLFF. The DNA of the CDR3 is TGCGCCAGCAGCCAAGCTGACAGGGATTCTGAAAAACTGTTTTTT.

Remarks on this clone: This specimen includes other DNA sequences encoding the same CDR3. The chain has TRBV6-1 and TRBJ2-7, with a weak D call TRBD2 (5 bases). Germline V gene lookup returns CDR1 MNHNS and CDR2 SASEGT. The CDR3 has 12 residues. V dropped 2 bases and J dropped 3 bases, with 5 bases sitting between them. CDR3 coding DNA: TGTGCCAGCAGTGAACGGGGCTACGAGCAGTACTTC. Protein sequence: CASSERGYEQYF.

This chain joins TRBV29-1 and TRBJ2-3; D unclear. Germline V gene lookup returns CDR1 SQVTM and CDR2 ANQGSEA. The V gene lost 4 bases and the J gene lost 4 bases, with 12 bases spanning the gap. The CDR3 spans 13 residues. This chain's CDR3 is CSVVRITADTQYF. CDR3 DNA sequence: TGCAGCGTTGTCAGGATAACGGCAGATACGCAGTATTTT.

The chain joins TRBV28 to TRBJ2-7; 11 positions match TRBD2. CDR3 size: 14 residues. CDR1 is MDHEN, CDR2 SYDVKM, per germline. V was clipped by 9 bases and J by 5 bases; unmatched bases: 9. CDR3 residues: CASYTSGSYHEQYF. The CDR3 nucleotides read TGTGCCAGTTATACTAGCGGGAGTTACCACGAGCAGTACTTC.

This clone occurred once. The chain recombines TRBV7-9 with TRBJ2-1; D unclear. Trimming shortened V by 5 bases and J by 0 bases, and 8 bases separated the two germline ends. Per the germline V gene, CDR1 is SEHNR and CDR2 is FQNEAQ (reference sequence). The CDR3 is made up of 14 amino acids. The CDR3 spells CASSARDSYNEQFF. CDR3 bases: TGTGCCAGCAGCGCTAGGGACTCCTACAATGAGCAGTTCTTC. Drawing the rest from reference TRBV7-9 and TRBJ2-1, the complete variable domain is DTGVSQNPRHKITKRGQNVTFRCDPISEHNRLYWYRQTLGQGPEFLTYFQNEAQLEKSRLLSDRFSAERPKGSFSTLEIQRTEQGDSAMYLCASSARDSYNEQFFGPGTRLTVL.

The V call is TRBV5-6, the J call TRBJ1-5; the D is unclear. The length of the CDR3 is 14 residues. Per the germline V gene, CDR1 is SGHDT and CDR2 is YYEEEE. The ends were cut back, 1 base at V and 0 bases at J, with 5 bases in the middle. CDR3 DNA: TGTGCCAGCAGCTTGCGAGGTAGCAATCAGCCCCAGCATTTT. This codes for CASSLRGSNQPQHF. Combining the CDR3 with reference TRBV5-6 and TRBJ1-5 gives the whole variable domain DAGVTQSPTHLIKTRGQQVTLRCSPKSGHDTVSWYQQALGQGPQFIFQYYEEEERQRGNFPDRFSGHQFPNYSSELNVNALLLGDSALYLCASSLRGSNQPQHFGDGTRLSIL.

The rearrangement links TRBV21-1 to TRBJ2-7; the D segment call TRBD2 is taken from the table without a DNA check. TRBV21-1 is noted as a pseudogene. The CDR3 contains 20 residues. CDR3 region: CASSTDRYHGGVVSTYEQYF. CDR3 sequence (DNA): TGTGCCAGCAGCACCGATCGATATCATGGGGGGGTGGTCAGTACCTACGAGCAGTACTTC.

The chain combines TRBV27 with TRBJ2-3; D not resolved. The length of the CDR3 is 14 residues. Germline values: CDR1 MNHEY, CDR2 SMNVEV (reference sequence). Trimming took 3 bases from V and 0 from J, leaving 7 bases between them. Here the CDR3 reads CASSFWSSTDTQYF. The CDR3, as DNA: TGTGCCAGCAGTTTCTGGAGTAGCACAGATACGCAGTATTTT.

The J gene is TRBJ2-1, the V gene TRBV19; D not resolved. This CDR3 comprises 11 residues. The V gene lost 7 bases and the J gene lost 10 bases, with 11 bases spanning the gap. From germline, CDR1 is LNHDA and CDR2 SQIVND (reference sequence). The CDR3 sequence: CASTGFREQFF. The CDR3 DNA is TGTGCCAGTACGGGCTTTCGGGAGCAGTTCTTC.

J is TRBJ1-1 and V is TRBV6-6, with a possible D match to TRBD1 (5 bases). V lost 7 bases, J lost 6 bases, and 12 bases lay in between. The CDR3 runs to 12 residues. Germline V gene data show CDR1 as MNHNY and CDR2 as SVGAGI (reference sequence). The CDR3 region is CASKIGTAEAFF. DNA for the CDR3: TGTGCCAGCAAGATCGGGACGGCTGAAGCTTTCTTT.

The V call is TRBV28, the J call TRBJ2-3; D gene uncertain. The germline V gene has CDR1 MDHEN and CDR2 SYDVKM. Trimming pared 4 bases from V and 10 bases from J, leaving 9 bases between. The CDR3 consists of 11 residues. The CDR3: CASSSFPAQYF. The CDR3 DNA reads as TGTGCCAGCAGTTCGTTTCCAGCGCAGTATTTT. The entire variable domain, with the rest obtained from reference TRBV28 and TRBJ2-3, is as follows: DVKVTQSSRYLVKRTGEKVFLECVQDMDHENMFWYRQDPGLGLRLIYFSYDVKMKEKGDIPEGYSVSREKKERFSLILESASTNQTSMYLCASSSFPAQYFGPGTRLTVL.

This chain uses TRBV21-1 with TRBJ2-7; the table gives TRBD2 as D, unverified against the DNA. TRBV21-1 is annotated as a pseudogene. The CDR3 has 14 amino acids. Here the CDR3 reads CASSTGTSGSLMYF. DNA for the CDR3: TGTGCCAGCAGCACGGGGACTAGCGGGAGTCTAATGTACTTC.